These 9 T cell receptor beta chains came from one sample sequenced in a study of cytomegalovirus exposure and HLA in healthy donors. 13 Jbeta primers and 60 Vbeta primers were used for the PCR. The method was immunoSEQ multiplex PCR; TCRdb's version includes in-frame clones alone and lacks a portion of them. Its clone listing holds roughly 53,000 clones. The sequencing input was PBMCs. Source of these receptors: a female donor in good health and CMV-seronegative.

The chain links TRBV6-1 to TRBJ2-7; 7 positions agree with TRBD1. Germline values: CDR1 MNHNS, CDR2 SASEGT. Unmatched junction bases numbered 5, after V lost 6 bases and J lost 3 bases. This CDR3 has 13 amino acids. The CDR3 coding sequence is TGTGCCAGCAGCCGGACAGGAGACTACGAGCAGTACTTC. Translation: CASSRTGDYEQYF.

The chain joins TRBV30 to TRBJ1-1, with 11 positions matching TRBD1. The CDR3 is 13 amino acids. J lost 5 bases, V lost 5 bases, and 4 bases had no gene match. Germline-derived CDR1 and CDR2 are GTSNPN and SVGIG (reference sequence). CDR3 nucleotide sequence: TGTGCCTGGGAGCGGGACAGGGGGACTGAAGCTTTCTTT. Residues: CAWERDRGTEAFF.

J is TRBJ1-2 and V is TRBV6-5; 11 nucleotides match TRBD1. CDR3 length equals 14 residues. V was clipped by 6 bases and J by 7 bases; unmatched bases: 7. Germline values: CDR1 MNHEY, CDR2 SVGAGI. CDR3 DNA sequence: TGTGCCAGCAGGCGGACAGGGGGCGAGGCTGGCTACACCTTC. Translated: CASRRTGGEAGYTF.

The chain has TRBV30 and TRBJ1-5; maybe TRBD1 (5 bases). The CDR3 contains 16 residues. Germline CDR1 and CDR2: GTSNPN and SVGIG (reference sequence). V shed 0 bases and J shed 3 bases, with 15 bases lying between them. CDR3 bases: TGTGCCTGGAGTGTTGGGCAGGGAAGAAACAATCAGCCCCAGCATTTT. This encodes CAWSVGQGRNNQPQHF.

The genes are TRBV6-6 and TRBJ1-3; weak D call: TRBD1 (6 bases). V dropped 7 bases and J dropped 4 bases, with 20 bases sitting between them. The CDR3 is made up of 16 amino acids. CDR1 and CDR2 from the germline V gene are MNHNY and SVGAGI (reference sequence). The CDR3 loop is CASKPPRQGTGNTIYF. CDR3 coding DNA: TGTGCCAGCAAACCCCCACGGCAGGGGACGGGAAACACCATATATTTT.

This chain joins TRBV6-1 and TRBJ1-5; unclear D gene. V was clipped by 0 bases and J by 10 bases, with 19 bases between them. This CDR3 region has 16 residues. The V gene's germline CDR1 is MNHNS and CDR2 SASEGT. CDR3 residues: CASSEASPMAGSPQHF. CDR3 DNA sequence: TGTGCCAGCAGTGAAGCGAGCCCAATGGCGGGGTCACCCCAGCATTTT.

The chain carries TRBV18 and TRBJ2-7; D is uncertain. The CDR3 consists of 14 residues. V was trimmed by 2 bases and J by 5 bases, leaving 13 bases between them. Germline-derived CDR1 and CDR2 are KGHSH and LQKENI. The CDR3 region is CASSPFKGEDEQYF. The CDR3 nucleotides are TGTGCCAGCTCACCATTTAAAGGAGAGGACGAGCAGTACTTC. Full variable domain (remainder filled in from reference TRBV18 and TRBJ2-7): NAGVMQNPRHLVRRRGQEARLRCSPMKGHSHVYWYRQLPEEGLKFMVYLQKENIIDESGMPKERFSAEFPKEGPSILRIQQVVRGDSAAYFCASSPFKGEDEQYFGPGTRLTVT.

This CDR3 reads CASSPVFQALYNEQFF. CDR3 coding DNA: TGTGCCAGCTCACCAGTGTTCCAGGCCCTTTACAATGAGCAGTTCTTC. This chain links TRBV18 with TRBJ2-1, with no clear D. This CDR3 has 16 amino acids. Germline lookup yields CDR1 KGHSH and CDR2 LQKENI. The V gene lost 2 bases and the J gene lost 4 bases, with 15 bases spanning the gap.

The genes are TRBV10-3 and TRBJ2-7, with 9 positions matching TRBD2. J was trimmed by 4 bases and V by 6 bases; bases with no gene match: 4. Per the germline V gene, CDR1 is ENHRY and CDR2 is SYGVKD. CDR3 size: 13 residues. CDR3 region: CAISGTSTYEQYF. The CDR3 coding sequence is TGTGCCATCAGCGGGACTAGCACGTACGAGCAGTACTTC.